These 13 T cell receptor beta chains were all obtained from the same sample, sequenced in a study of blood T cell repertoires in COVID-19. Sequencing used immunoSEQ multiplex PCR; TCRdb keeps in-frame clones, though not all of them. The sample carries 250,000 to 350,000 clones, around 90% recorded once. Sequences were obtained from PBMCs or T cells enriched from blood (not recorded which). The source is a woman between 35 and 50 years old who had recovered from COVID-19.

The chain couples TRBV7-3 to TRBJ2-7, with TRBD2 matching over 8 bases. J was trimmed by 2 bases and V by 4 bases; bases with no gene match: 10. Looked up from germline, CDR1 is SGHTA and CDR2 is FQGTGA. The CDR3 length is 16 residues. CDR3 coding DNA: TGTGCCAGCAGCTCCTCCGCGACTAGCGAGCCCTACGAGCAGTACTTC. It yields the protein CASSSSATSEPYEQYF.

The chain joins TRBV10-2 to TRBJ2-7; 10 bases line up with TRBD2. With 9 bases clipped from V and 0 bases from J, the junction kept 20 bases outside the gene matches. The CDR3 contains 19 residues. CDR1 and CDR2 (germline): WSHSY, SAAADI. The CDR3 is CARVEGTSARTSSSYEQYF. In DNA form, the CDR3 reads TGCGCCAGGGTGGAAGGGACTAGCGCACGCACTTCAAGCTCCTACGAGCAGTACTTC.

J is TRBJ2-6 and V is TRBV19; perhaps TRBD2 as D (6 bases). V dropped 6 bases and J dropped 2 bases, with 11 bases sitting between them. Germline assignment: CDR1 LNHDA and CDR2 SQIVND (reference sequence). This CDR3 spans 15 amino acids. The CDR3 loop reads CASSPTGAGANVLTF. The CDR3 nucleotides are TGTGCCAGTAGCCCTACGGGAGCTGGGGCCAACGTCCTGACTTTC.

This clone is a singleton in its sample. V gene TRBV7-9 combines with J gene TRBJ1-3, with TRBD1 matching 10 bases. Germline trimming cut 6 bases from V and 3 bases from J; bases unmatched to any gene: 5. There are 15 residues in the CDR3. The germline V gene encodes CDR1 SEHNR and CDR2 FQNEAQ (reference sequence). The CDR3 protein is CASRDRGRGGNTIYF. CDR3 sequence (DNA): TGTGCCAGCAGAGACAGGGGGCGAGGTGGAAACACCATATATTTT. Based on the CDR3 plus reference TRBV7-9 and TRBJ1-3, the full variable domain is DTGVSQNPRHKITKRGQNVTFRCDPISEHNRLYWYRQTLGQGPEFLTYFQNEAQLEKSRLLSDRFSAERPKGSFSTLEIQRTEQGDSAMYLCASRDRGRGGNTIYFGEGSWLTVV.

The chain recombines TRBV6-1 with TRBJ2-1; D is unresolved. CDR1 MNHNS and CDR2 SASEGT come from the germline V gene. Trimming removed 2 bases at V and 10 bases at J, with 15 bases between. CDR3 length: 14 residues. CDR3 protein: CASSESYGRREQFF. CDR3 in DNA: TGTGCCAGCAGTGAATCTTATGGTCGGCGGGAGCAGTTCTTC.

The chain joins TRBV6-5 to TRBJ1-5; D not certain. Germline assignment: CDR1 MNHEY and CDR2 SVGAGI. V gave up 5 bases and J gave up 9 bases, with 17 bases separating them. The CDR3 runs to 14 residues. CDR3 DNA sequence: TGTGCCAGCAGTACTAGACTGGCCGGAATGCCCCAGCATTTT. Translated: CASSTRLAGMPQHF.

The rearrangement links TRBV7-9 to TRBJ2-6; D call uncertain. The CDR3 runs to 15 residues. The V end was cut by 2 bases, the J end by 1 base, with 6 bases between. Germline V CDR1 and CDR2: SEHNR, FQNEAQ (reference sequence). The DNA for the CDR3 is TGTGCCAGCAGCTTATTTGCGTCTGGGGCCAACGTCCTGACTTTC. Its protein product is CASSLFASGANVLTF. The full variable domain, rest sourced from reference TRBV7-9 and TRBJ2-6, is DTGVSQNPRHKITKRGQNVTFRCDPISEHNRLYWYRQTLGQGPEFLTYFQNEAQLEKSRLLSDRFSAERPKGSFSTLEIQRTEQGDSAMYLCASSLFASGANVLTFGAGSRLTVL.

J is TRBJ1-2 and V is TRBV14; D possibly corresponds to TRBD1 (6 bases). The CDR3 extends over 15 amino acids. The V end lost 4 bases, the J end lost 0 bases, and 12 bases lay between the germline ends. Germline V lookup: CDR1 SGHDN, CDR2 FVKESK. The CDR3 sequence is CASSLTGTANYGYTF. The CDR3 DNA follows: TGTGCCAGCAGCCTCACAGGGACGGCTAACTATGGCTACACCTTC.

J is TRBJ1-1 and V is TRBV28; D gene ambiguous. Trimming removed 5 bases from V and 6 bases from J, with 16 bases in between. This CDR3 spans 14 amino acids. Germline-derived CDR1 and CDR2 are MDHEN and SYDVKM. CDR3 in amino acids: CASSRTGFSSEAFF. CDR3 nucleotides: TGTGCCAGCAGTCGGACGGGGTTTAGCTCTGAAGCTTTCTTT.

The chain links TRBV29-1 to TRBJ1-1; a weak D match, TRBD1 (6 bases). Trimming cost V 4 bases and J 5 bases, with 11 bases left between them. Germline lookup yields CDR1 SQVTM and CDR2 ANQGSEA. The CDR3 consists of 12 residues. DNA of the CDR3: TGCAGCGTTGGCAGGGGTGGAACTGAAGCTTTCTTT. It codes for CSVGRGGTEAFF.

The chain recombines TRBV7-2 with TRBJ2-1, with 7 bases identical to TRBD2. J was trimmed by 6 bases and V by 3 bases; bases with no gene match: 14. This CDR3 is built from 17 residues. CDR1 is SGHTA, CDR2 FQGNSA, per germline. Written as DNA, the CDR3 is TGTGCCAGCAGCTTGAGAATGGCGGGAGAGGGAAGCAATGAGCAGTTCTTC. Encoded protein: CASSLRMAGEGSNEQFF.

This chain connects TRBV6-5 to TRBJ2-3; 7 bases line up with TRBD2. This CDR3 comprises 15 residues. V gave up 0 bases and J gave up 1 base; unmatched junction bases: 1. Germline assignment: CDR1 MNHEY and CDR2 SVGAGI. The CDR3 sequence: CASSYSGLRTDTQYF. CDR3 in DNA: TGTGCCAGCAGTTACTCGGGACTACGCACAGATACGCAGTATTTT.

This chain connects TRBV5-4 to TRBJ2-3; D might be TRBD2 (6 bases). The V gene lost 2 bases and the J gene lost 5 bases, with 18 bases spanning the gap. The CDR3 length is 16 residues. Germline CDR1 reads SGHNT; CDR2 reads YYREEE (reference sequence). The DNA for the CDR3 is TGTGCCAGCAGCTTCCCGGGACTGGCGATGGAAGATACGCAGTATTTT. Protein: CASSFPGLAMEDTQYF.